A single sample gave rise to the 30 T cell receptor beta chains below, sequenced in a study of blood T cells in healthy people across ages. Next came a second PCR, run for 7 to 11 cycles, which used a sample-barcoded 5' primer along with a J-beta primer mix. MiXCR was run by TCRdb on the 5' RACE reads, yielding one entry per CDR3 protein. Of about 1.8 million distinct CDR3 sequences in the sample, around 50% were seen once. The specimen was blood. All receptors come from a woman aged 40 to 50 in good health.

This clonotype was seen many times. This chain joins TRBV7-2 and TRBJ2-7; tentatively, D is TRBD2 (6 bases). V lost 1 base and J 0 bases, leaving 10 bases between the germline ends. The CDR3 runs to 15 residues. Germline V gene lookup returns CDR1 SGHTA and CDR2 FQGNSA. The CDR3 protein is CASSLDGTVSYEQYF. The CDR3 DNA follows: TGTGCCAGCAGCTTAGACGGGACTGTCTCCTACGAGCAGTACTTC.

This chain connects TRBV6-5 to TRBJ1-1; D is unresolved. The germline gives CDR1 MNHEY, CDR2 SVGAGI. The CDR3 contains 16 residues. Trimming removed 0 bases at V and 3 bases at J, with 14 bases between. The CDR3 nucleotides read TGTGCCAGCAGTTACTCGAAAGGCGAGGTGGACACTGAAGCTTTCTTT. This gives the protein CASSYSKGEVDTEAFF.

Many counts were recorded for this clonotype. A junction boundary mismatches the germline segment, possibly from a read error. The CDR3 protein is CASSLRAGGETQYF. CDR3 bases: TGCGCCAGCAGCTTGAGGGCAGGGGGAGAGACCCAGTACTTC. The V gene is TRBV12-3 or TRBV12-4, the J gene TRBJ2-5; 7 bases map to TRBD1. There are 14 residues in the CDR3.

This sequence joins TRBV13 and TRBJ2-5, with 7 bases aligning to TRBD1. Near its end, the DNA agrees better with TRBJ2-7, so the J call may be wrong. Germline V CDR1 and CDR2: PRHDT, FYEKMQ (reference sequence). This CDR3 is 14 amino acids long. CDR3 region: CASSRGLGSYEQYF. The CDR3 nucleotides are TGTGCCAGCAGTAGGGGGCTCGGCTCCTACGAGCAGTACTTC.

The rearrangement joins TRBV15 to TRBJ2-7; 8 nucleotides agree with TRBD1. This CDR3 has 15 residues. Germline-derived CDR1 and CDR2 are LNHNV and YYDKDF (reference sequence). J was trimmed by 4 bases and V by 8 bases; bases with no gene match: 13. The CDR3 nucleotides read TGTGCCACCCAATTCAGGAGACAGGGGCAATACGAGCAGTACTTC. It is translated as CATQFRRQGQYEQYF.

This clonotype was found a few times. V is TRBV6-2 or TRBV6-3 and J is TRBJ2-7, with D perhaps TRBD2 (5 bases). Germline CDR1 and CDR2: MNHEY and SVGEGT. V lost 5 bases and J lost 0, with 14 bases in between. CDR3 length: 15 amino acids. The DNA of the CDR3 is TGTGCCAGCAGTCCAGCGAGGGTTTTCTCCTACGAGCAGTACTTC. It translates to CASSPARVFSYEQYF.

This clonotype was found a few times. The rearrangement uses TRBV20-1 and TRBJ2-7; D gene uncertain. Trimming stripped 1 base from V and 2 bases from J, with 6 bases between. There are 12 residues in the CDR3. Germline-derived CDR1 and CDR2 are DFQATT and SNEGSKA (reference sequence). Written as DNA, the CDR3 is TGCAGTGCTAGAGCACAGACCTACGAGCAGTACTTC. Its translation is CSARAQTYEQYF.

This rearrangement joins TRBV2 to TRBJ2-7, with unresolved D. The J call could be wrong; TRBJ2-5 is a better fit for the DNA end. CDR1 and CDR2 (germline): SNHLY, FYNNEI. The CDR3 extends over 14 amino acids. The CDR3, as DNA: TGTGCCAGCAGTGATTCGCTGGAGCTAGGGACCCAGTACTTC. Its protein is CASSDSLELGTQYF.

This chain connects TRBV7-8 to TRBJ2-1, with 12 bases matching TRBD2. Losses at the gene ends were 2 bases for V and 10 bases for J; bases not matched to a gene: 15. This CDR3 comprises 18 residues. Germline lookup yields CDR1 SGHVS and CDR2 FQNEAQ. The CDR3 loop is CASSLPSSGGASTQEQFF. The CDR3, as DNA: TGTGCCAGCAGCTTACCCTCTAGCGGGGGGGCCTCCACACAAGAGCAGTTCTTC.

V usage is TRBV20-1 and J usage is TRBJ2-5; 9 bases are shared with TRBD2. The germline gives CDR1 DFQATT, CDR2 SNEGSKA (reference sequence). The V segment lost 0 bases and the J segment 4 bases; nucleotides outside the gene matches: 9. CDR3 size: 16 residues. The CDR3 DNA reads TGCAGTGCTAGAGATCCCCTAGCGGGGTTCGGAGAGACCCAGTACTTC. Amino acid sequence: CSARDPLAGFGETQYF.

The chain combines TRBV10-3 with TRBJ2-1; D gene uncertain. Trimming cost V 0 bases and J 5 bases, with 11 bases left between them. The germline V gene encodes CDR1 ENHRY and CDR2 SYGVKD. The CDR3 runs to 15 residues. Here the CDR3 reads CAISESRQSDNEQFF. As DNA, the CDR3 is TGTGCCATCAGTGAGTCAAGGCAGAGTGACAATGAGCAGTTCTTC.

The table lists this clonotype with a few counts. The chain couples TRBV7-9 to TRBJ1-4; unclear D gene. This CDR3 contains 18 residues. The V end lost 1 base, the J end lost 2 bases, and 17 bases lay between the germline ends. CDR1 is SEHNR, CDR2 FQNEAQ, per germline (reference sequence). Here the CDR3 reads CASSLDFSWGTTNEKLFF. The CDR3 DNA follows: TGTGCCAGCAGCTTAGATTTTTCTTGGGGAACGACTAATGAAAAACTGTTTTTT.

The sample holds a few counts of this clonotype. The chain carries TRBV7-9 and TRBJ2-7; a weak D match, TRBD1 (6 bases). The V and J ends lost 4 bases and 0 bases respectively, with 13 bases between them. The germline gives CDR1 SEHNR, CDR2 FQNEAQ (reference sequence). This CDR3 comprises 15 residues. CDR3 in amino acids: CASSYETGGSYEQYF. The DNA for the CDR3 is TGTGCCAGCAGCTATGAGACAGGAGGCTCCTACGAGCAGTACTTC.

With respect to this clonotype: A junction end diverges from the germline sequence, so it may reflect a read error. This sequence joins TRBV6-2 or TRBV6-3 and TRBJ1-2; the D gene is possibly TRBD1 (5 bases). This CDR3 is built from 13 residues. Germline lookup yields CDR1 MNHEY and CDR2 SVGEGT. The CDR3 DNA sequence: TGTGCCAGCAGTTACCTGGGCCCGTGGGGCTGCACCTTC. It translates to CASSYLGPWGCTF.

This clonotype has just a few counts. The CDR3 DNA reads TGTGCCAGCAGTAAGGGAGGGACAGGGACTAACGAGCAGTACTTC. Protein sequence: CASSKGGTGTNEQYF. This rearrangement joins TRBV28 to TRBJ2-5; 9 bases fit TRBD1. The closer fit of TRBJ2-7 to the DNA end suggests the J call may be wrong. CDR3 length: 15 amino acids. Germline loops: CDR1 MDHEN, CDR2 SYDVKM.

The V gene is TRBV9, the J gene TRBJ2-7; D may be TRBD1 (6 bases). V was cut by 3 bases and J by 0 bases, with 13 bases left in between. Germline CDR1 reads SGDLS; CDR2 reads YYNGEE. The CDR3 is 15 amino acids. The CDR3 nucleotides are TGTGCCAGCAGCGAGGGGGTTGAGGCCTCCTACGAGCAGTACTTC. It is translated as CASSEGVEASYEQYF.

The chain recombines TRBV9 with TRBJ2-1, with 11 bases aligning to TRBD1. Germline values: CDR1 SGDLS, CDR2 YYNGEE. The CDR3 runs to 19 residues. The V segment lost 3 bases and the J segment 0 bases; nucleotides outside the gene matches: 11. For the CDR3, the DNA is TGTGCCAGCAGCGACCGGGACAGGGGGTCCCTAAGCTCCTACAATGAGCAGTTCTTC. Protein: CASSDRDRGSLSSYNEQFF.

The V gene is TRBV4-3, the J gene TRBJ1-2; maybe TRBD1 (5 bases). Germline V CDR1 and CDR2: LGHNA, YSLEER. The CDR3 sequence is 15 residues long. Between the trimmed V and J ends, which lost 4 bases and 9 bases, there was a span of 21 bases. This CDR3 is CASSRLITGAMRYTF. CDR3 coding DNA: TGCGCCAGCAGCCGTCTTATAACAGGTGCTATGCGCTACACCTTC.

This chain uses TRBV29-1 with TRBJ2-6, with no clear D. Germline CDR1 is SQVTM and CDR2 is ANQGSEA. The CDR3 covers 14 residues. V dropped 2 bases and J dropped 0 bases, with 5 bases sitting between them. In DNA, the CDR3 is TGCAGCGTTGAACGGTACTCTGGGGCCAACGTCCTGACTTTC. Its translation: CSVERYSGANVLTF. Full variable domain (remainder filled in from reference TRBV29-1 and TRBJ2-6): SAVISQKPSRDICQRGTSLTIQCQVDSQVTMMFWYRQQPGQSLTLIATANQGSEATYESGFVIDKFPISRPNLTFSTLTVSNMSPEDSSIYLCSVERYSGANVLTFGAGSRLTVL.

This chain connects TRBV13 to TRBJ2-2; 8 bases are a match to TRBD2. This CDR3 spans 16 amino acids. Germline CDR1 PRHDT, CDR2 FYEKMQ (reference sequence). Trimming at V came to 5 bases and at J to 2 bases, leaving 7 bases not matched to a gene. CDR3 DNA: TGTGCCAGCAGCGATAGACTAGCGACAAACACCGGGGAGCTGTTTTTT. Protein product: CASSDRLATNTGELFF. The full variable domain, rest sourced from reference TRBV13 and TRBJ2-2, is AAGVIQSPRHLIKEKRETATLKCYPIPRHDTVYWYQQGPGQDPQFLISFYEKMQSDKGSIPDRFSAQQFSDYHSELNMSSLELGDSALYFCASSDRLATNTGELFFGEGSRLTVL.

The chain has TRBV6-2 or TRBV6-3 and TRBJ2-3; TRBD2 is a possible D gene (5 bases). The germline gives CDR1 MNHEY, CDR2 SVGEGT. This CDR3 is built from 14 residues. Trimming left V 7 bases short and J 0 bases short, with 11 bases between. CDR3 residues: CASIKTGSTDTQYF. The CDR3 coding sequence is TGTGCCAGCATTAAGACGGGGAGCACAGATACGCAGTATTTT.

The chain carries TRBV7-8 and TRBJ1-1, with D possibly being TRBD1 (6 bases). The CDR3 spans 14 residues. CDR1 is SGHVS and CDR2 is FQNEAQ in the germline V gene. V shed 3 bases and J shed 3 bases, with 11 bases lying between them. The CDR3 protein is CASSLEPGDTEAFF. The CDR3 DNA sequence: TGTGCCAGCAGCTTGGAGCCAGGGGACACTGAAGCTTTCTTT.

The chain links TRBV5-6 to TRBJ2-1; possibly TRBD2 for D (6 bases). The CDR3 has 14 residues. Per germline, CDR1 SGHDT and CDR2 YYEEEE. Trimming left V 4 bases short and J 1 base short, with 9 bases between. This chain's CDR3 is CASSKGTSYNEQFF. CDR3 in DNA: TGTGCCAGCAGCAAAGGGACTTCCTACAATGAGCAGTTCTTC.

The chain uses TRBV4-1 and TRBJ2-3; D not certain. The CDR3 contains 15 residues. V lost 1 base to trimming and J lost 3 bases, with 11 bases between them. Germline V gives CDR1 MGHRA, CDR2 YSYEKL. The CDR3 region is CASSQVGLVTDTQYF. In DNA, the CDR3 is TGCGCCAGCAGCCAAGTAGGGCTAGTGACAGATACGCAGTATTTT.

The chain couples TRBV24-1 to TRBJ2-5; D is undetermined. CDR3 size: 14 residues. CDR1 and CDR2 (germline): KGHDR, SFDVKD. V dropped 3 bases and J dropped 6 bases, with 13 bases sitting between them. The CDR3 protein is CATSDTSRGKTQYF. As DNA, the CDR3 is TGTGCCACCAGTGATACGTCCCGAGGAAAGACCCAGTACTTC.

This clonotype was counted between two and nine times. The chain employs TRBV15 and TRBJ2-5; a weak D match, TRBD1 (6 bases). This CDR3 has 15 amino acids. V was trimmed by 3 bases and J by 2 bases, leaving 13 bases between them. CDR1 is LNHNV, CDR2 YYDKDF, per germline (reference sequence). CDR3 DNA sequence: TGTGCCACCAGCAGGGAACAGGGCCCGCAAGAGACCCAGTACTTC. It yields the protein CATSREQGPQETQYF. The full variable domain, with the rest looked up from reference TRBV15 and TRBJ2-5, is DAMVIQNPRYQVTQFGKPVTLSCSQTLNHNVMYWYQQKSSQAPKLLFHYYDKDFNNEADTPDNFQSRRPNTSFCFLDIRSPGLGDTAMYLCATSREQGPQETQYFGPGTRLLVL.

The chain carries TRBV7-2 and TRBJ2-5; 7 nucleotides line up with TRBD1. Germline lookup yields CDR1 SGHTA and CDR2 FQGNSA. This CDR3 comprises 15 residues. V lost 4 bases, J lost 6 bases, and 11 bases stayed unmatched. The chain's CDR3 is CASSSPGQPPKTQYF. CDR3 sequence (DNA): TGTGCCAGCAGCTCCCCGGGACAGCCACCCAAGACCCAGTACTTC. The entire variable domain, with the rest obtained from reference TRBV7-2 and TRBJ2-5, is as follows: GAGVSQSPSNKVTEKGKDVELRCDPISGHTALYWYRQSLGQGLEFLIYFQGNSAPDKSGLPSDRFSAERTGGSVSTLTIQRTQQEDSAVYLCASSSPGQPPKTQYFGPGTRLLVL.

The CDR3 nucleotides read TGTGCCAGCAGCCAAGCGGACGGGACTAGCGGGTACGAGCAGTACTTC. Amino acids: CASSQADGTSGYEQYF. The rearrangement links TRBV4-2 to TRBJ2-7, with 12 bases fitting TRBD2. The germline CDR1 and CDR2 sequences are LGHNA and YNFKEQ. Unmatched junction bases numbered 5, after V lost 1 base and J lost 4 bases. This CDR3 is built from 16 residues.

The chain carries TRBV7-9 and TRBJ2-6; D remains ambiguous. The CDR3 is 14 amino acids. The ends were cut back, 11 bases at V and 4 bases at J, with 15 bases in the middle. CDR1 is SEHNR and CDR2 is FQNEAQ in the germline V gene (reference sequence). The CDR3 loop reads CAVPHRAGANVLTF. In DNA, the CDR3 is TGTGCCGTCCCCCACCGGGCCGGGGCCAACGTCCTGACTTTC.

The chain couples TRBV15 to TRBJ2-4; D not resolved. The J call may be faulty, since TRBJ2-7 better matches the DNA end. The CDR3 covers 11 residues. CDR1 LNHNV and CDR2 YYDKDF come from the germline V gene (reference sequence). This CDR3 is CATSSVYEQYF. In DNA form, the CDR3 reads TGTGCCACCAGCAGTGTCTACGAGCAGTACTTC.